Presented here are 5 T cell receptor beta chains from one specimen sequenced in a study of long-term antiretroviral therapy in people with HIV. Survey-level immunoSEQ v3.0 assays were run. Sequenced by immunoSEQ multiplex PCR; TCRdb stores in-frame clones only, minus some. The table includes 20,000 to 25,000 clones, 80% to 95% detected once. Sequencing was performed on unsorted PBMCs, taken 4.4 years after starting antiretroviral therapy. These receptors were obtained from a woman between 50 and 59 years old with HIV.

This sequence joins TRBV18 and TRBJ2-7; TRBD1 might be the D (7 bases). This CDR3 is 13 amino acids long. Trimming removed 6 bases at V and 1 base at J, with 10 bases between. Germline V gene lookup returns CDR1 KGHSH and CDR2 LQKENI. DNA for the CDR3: TGTGCCAGCTCGGGGGGACAGTCCTACGAGCAGTACTTC. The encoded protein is CASSGGQSYEQYF.

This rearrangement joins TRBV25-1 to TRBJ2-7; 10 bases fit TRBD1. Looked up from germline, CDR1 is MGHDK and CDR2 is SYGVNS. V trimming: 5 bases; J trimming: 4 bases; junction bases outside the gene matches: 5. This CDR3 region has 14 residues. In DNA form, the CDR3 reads TGTGCCAGCAGTCTGGGACAGGGGAGATACGAGCAGTACTTC. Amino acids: CASSLGQGRYEQYF.

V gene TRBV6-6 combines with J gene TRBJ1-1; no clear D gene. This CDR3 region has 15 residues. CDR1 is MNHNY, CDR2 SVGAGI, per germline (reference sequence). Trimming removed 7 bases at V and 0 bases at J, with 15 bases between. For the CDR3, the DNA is TGTGCCAGCACCCCGAGGGCCACAGTGAACACTGAAGCTTTCTTT. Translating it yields CASTPRATVNTEAFF.

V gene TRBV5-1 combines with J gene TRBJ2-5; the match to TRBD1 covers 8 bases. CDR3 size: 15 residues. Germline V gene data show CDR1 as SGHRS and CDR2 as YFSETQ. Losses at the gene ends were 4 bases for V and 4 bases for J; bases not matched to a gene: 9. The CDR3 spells CASSRTGGVGETQYF. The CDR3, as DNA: TGCGCCAGCAGCAGAACAGGGGGTGTCGGAGAGACCCAGTACTTC.

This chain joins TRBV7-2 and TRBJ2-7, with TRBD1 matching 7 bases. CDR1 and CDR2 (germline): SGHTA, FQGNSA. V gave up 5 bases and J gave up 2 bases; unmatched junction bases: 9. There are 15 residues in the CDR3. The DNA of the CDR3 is TGTGCCAGCAGCCCTCCGGGACAGAAGACCTACGAGCAGTACTTC. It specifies CASSPPGQKTYEQYF.